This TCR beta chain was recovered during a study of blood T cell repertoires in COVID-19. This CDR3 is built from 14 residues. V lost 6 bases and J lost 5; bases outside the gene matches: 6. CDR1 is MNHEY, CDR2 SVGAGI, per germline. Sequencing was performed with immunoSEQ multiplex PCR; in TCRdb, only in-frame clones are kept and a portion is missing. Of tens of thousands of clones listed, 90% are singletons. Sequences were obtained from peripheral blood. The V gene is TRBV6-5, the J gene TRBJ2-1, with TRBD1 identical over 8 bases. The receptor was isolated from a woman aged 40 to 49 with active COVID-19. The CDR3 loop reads CASRGQGSHNEQFF. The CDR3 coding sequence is TGTGCCAGCAGAGGACAGGGTAGCCACAATGAGCAGTTCTTC.